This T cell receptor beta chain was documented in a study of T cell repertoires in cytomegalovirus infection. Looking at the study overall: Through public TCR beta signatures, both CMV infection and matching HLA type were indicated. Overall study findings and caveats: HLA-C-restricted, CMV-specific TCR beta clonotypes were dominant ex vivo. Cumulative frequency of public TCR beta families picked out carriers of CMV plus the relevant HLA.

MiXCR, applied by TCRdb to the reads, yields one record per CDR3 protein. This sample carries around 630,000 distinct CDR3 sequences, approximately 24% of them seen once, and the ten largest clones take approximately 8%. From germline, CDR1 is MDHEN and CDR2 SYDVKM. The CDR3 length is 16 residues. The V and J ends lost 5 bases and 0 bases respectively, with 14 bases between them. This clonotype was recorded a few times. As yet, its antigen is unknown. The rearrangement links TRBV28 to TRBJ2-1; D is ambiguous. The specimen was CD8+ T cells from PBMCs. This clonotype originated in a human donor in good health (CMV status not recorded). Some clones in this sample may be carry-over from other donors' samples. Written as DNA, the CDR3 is TGTGCCAGCAGTAGGAGACTGCCGAGCTCCTACAATGAGCAGTTCTTC. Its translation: CASSRRLPSSYNEQFF.